A single sample is the source of the 23 T cell receptor beta chains below, sequenced in a study of PD-1 blockade in classical Hodgkin lymphoma. In every patient, relapse followed autologous stem cell transplantation, while exposure to brentuximab vedotin differed. This table comes from immunoSEQ multiplex PCR, and its TCRdb copy is limited to in-frame clones, with some not included. This table has about 84,000 clones, around 86% appearing once. Sequenced material: peripheral blood mononuclear cells (PBMCs), taken at baseline. These receptors were taken from a human donor with classical Hodgkin lymphoma.

A single count supports this clone. The rearrangement links TRBV19 to TRBJ2-3; a possible D gene is TRBD1 (6 bases). The CDR3 runs 16 residues. Per the germline V gene, CDR1 is LNHDA and CDR2 is SQIVND (reference sequence). V was shortened by 5 bases and J by 0 bases, with 15 bases between the two germline ends. The CDR3 DNA is TGTGCCAGTAGTCCAACAGACAGGACAAGCACAGATACGCAGTATTTT. This gives the protein CASSPTDRTSTDTQYF.

This chain connects TRBV18 to TRBJ1-3; D uncertain. The V gene's germline CDR1 is KGHSH and CDR2 LQKENI. V was shortened by 6 bases and J by 3 bases, with 9 bases between the two germline ends. This CDR3 has 13 residues. The CDR3 DNA follows: TGTGCCAGCTCTGAAGGGATTGGAAACACCATATATTTT. Protein: CASSEGIGNTIYF.

The CDR3 loop is CASSGGLAGGEQYF. As DNA, the CDR3 is TGTGCCAGCAGTGGGGGACTAGCGGGAGGAGAGCAGTACTTC. The rearrangement links TRBV2 to TRBJ2-7; 15 bases match TRBD2. Germline V gives CDR1 SNHLY, CDR2 FYNNEI. V lost 4 bases to trimming and J lost 7 bases; unmatched junction nucleotides: 2. The CDR3 has 14 amino acids.

The CDR3: CASSQEPGDWTEAFF. Written as DNA, the CDR3 is TGTGCCAGCAGCCAAGAGCCAGGGGATTGGACTGAAGCTTTCTTT. The V gene is TRBV14, the J gene TRBJ1-1; D may be TRBD1 (6 bases). Germline CDR1 SGHDN, CDR2 FVKESK. Trimming shortened V by 0 bases and J by 5 bases, and 13 bases separated the two germline ends. This CDR3 contains 15 residues.

The chain uses TRBV2 and TRBJ1-5; possibly TRBD1 for D (5 bases). CDR3 size: 13 residues. V shed 8 bases and J shed 9 bases, with 17 bases lying between them. Germline CDR1 is SNHLY and CDR2 is FYNNEI. The CDR3 DNA is TGTGCCAGCGATAAAACAGGTATCGTGCCCCAGCATTTT. Its translation is CASDKTGIVPQHF.

This chain connects TRBV4-1 to TRBJ2-7, with a tentative D call TRBD2 (5 bases). This CDR3 region has 13 residues. Germline-derived CDR1 and CDR2 are MGHRA and YSYEKL. V shed 3 bases and J shed 0 bases, with 6 bases lying between them. The CDR3 reads CASSQGSSYEQYF. The DNA for the CDR3 is TGCGCCAGCAGCCAGGGGAGCTCCTACGAGCAGTACTTC.

The rearrangement links TRBV5-1 to TRBJ1-1; no definite D call. Germline CDR1 is SGHRS and CDR2 is YFSETQ. The V end lost 0 bases, the J end lost 2 bases, and 11 bases lay between the germline ends. The CDR3 consists of 15 residues. CDR3 loop: CASSLANPENTEAFF. The CDR3 bases are TGCGCCAGCAGCTTGGCGAACCCGGAAAACACTGAAGCTTTCTTT.

The rearrangement links TRBV4-1 to TRBJ1-1; 9 bases fit TRBD1. Per the germline V gene, CDR1 is MGHRA and CDR2 is YSYEKL. This CDR3 has 19 amino acids. J was trimmed by 3 bases and V by 1 base; bases with no gene match: 15. The CDR3 coding sequence is TGCGCCAGCAGCCAAGTTGAACAGGGGGCGTTCCTGAGGGACACTGAAGCTTTCTTT. Protein product: CASSQVEQGAFLRDTEAFF.

The chain couples TRBV14 to TRBJ2-5; D gene uncertain. Germline V gives CDR1 SGHDN, CDR2 FVKESK. This CDR3 is built from 13 residues. Trimming took 3 bases from V and 5 from J, leaving 10 bases between them. The CDR3 nucleotides are TGTGCCAGCAGCCAGGACCCTGGCGAGACCCAGTACTTC. The encoded protein is CASSQDPGETQYF.

This chain links TRBV27 with TRBJ2-1; possibly TRBD2 for D (6 bases). In germline, CDR1 is MNHEY, CDR2 SMNVEV (reference sequence). The CDR3 contains 16 residues. Trimming shortened V by 5 bases and J by 7 bases, and 21 bases separated the two germline ends. The CDR3 nucleotides are TGTGCCAGCAGTCACACCCTCGGAGGGCCGCATAATGAGCAGTTCTTC. This codes for CASSHTLGGPHNEQFF.

The chain links TRBV4-2 to TRBJ2-7; 10 bases fit TRBD1. The CDR3 covers 20 residues. Germline loops: CDR1 LGHNA, CDR2 YNFKEQ. Germline trimming cut 2 bases from V and 5 bases from J; bases unmatched to any gene: 21. The CDR3 DNA reads TGTGCCAGCAGCCAATATACCGGGTCTGGCTTAGGGACAGGGGACAACGAGCAGTACTTC. It is translated as CASSQYTGSGLGTGDNEQYF.

Comment on this clone: The sample contains more than one DNA sequence encoding this CDR3. The chain joins TRBV28 to TRBJ1-4; D possibly corresponds to TRBD1 (5 bases). Germline V gene sequence: CDR1 MDHEN, CDR2 SYDVKM. Trimming removed 5 bases at V and 4 bases at J, with 11 bases between. The CDR3 covers 14 residues. CDR3 nucleotides: TGTGCCAGCAGTACCCGACAGCTTAATGAAAAACTGTTTTTT. Translation: CASSTRQLNEKLFF.

This clone was detected once. V is TRBV28 and J is TRBJ1-2, with 7 bases matching TRBD1. The CDR3 covers 13 residues. Germline V gives CDR1 MDHEN, CDR2 SYDVKM. V was clipped by 4 bases and J by 8 bases; unmatched bases: 7. The CDR3 DNA is TGTGCCAGCAGTTGGCGGACAGGCCACGGCTACACCTTC. It encodes CASSWRTGHGYTF.

The chain joins TRBV2 to TRBJ1-5; the D gene is possibly TRBD1 (5 bases). Trimming shortened V by 4 bases and J by 2 bases, and 12 bases separated the two germline ends. CDR1 SNHLY and CDR2 FYNNEI come from the germline V gene. CDR3 length: 15 amino acids. The DNA of the CDR3 is TGTGCCAGCAGTGCGGGGGTCGGGGGCAATCAGCCCCAGCATTTT. Translating it yields CASSAGVGGNQPQHF.

This clone was detected a few times. The gene calls are TRBV18 and TRBJ1-1; 8 bases map to TRBD1. CDR1 KGHSH and CDR2 LQKENI come from the germline V gene. The CDR3 runs to 15 residues. Trimming at V came to 3 bases and at J to 5 bases, leaving 8 bases not matched to a gene. The CDR3 coding sequence is TGTGCCAGCTCACCGAGTCGGACAGGGAAAACTGAAGCTTTCTTT. Amino acid sequence: CASSPSRTGKTEAFF.

The chain recombines TRBV10-1 with TRBJ2-7; no firm D call. The germline gives CDR1 WNHNN, CDR2 SYGVQD (reference sequence). This CDR3 comprises 13 residues. CDR3 nucleotides: TGCGTTATAGAAGGAGTTTTCTCCTACGAGCAGTACTTC. As protein: CVIEGVFSYEQYF.

The CDR3 sequence: CASSQDLPGGYGYTF. The CDR3 bases are TGCGCCAGCAGCCAAGATCTGCCAGGGGGGTATGGCTACACCTTC. The chain carries TRBV4-3 and TRBJ1-2; TRBD1 aligns across 7 bases. Germline V gene sequence: CDR1 LGHNA, CDR2 YSLEER. The CDR3 is made up of 15 amino acids. V shed 0 bases, J shed 5 bases, and the junction held 6 bases outside the gene matches.

This sequence joins TRBV30 and TRBJ1-5; D call uncertain. The length of the CDR3 is 12 residues. The germline V gene encodes CDR1 GTSNPN and CDR2 SVGIG (reference sequence). The V end was cut by 6 bases, the J end by 4 bases, with 10 bases between. The CDR3 DNA reads TGTGCCTGTGGGTTCTTAAATCAGCCCCAGCATTTT. Amino acids: CACGFLNQPQHF.

The CDR3 loop reads CAWSDQAATNQPQHF. CDR3 DNA sequence: TGTGCCTGGAGTGACCAGGCAGCGACTAATCAGCCCCAGCATTTT. The chain uses TRBV30 and TRBJ1-5; D ambiguous. From germline, CDR1 is GTSNPN and CDR2 SVGIG (reference sequence). CDR3 length: 15 amino acids. V shed 1 base and J shed 4 bases, with 14 bases lying between them. Filled out from reference TRBV30 and TRBJ1-5, the complete variable domain reads SQTIHQWPATLVQPVGSPLSLECTVEGTSNPNLYWYRQAAGRGLQLLFYSVGIGQISSEVPQNLSASRPQDRQFILSSKKLLLSDSGFYLCAWSDQAATNQPQHFGDGTRLSIL.

The chain combines TRBV10-1 with TRBJ2-2; D gene uncertain. The CDR3 is made up of 15 amino acids. Per germline, CDR1 WNHNN and CDR2 SYGVQD (reference sequence). V was cut by 0 bases and J by 9 bases, with 14 bases left in between. CDR3 region: CASSESTLNGRELFF. CDR3 in DNA: TGCGCCAGCAGTGAGTCGACCCTAAACGGCCGGGAGCTGTTTTTT.

The chain carries TRBV7-9 and TRBJ1-5; 9 nucleotides match TRBD1. Unmatched junction bases numbered 6, after V lost 0 bases and J lost 0 bases. CDR3 length: 18 residues. CDR1 SEHNR and CDR2 FQNEAQ come from the germline V gene (reference sequence). The CDR3 DNA sequence: TGTGCCAGCAGCTTAGCAAATACAGGGGGCCGTAGCAATCAGCCCCAGCATTTT. This translates into CASSLANTGGRSNQPQHF.

The J gene is TRBJ2-7, the V gene TRBV23-1; 7 bases fit TRBD2. TRBV23-1 qualifies as an ORF whose function is uncertain. J was trimmed by 2 bases and V by 2 bases; bases with no gene match: 6. CDR3 size: 15 residues. In nucleotides, the CDR3 is TGCGCCAGCAGTCAACAGGGACTAATAACCTACGAGCAGTACTTC. Encoded protein: CASSQQGLITYEQYF.

The rearrangement links TRBV28 to TRBJ2-7; 7 bases map to TRBD1. Per the germline V gene, CDR1 is MDHEN and CDR2 is SYDVKM. This CDR3 has 16 residues. V lost 6 bases, J lost 0 bases, and 11 bases stayed unmatched. This CDR3 is CASSFAGGGRSYEQYF. As DNA, the CDR3 is TGTGCCAGCAGCTTCGCAGGGGGTGGCCGCTCCTACGAGCAGTACTTC.